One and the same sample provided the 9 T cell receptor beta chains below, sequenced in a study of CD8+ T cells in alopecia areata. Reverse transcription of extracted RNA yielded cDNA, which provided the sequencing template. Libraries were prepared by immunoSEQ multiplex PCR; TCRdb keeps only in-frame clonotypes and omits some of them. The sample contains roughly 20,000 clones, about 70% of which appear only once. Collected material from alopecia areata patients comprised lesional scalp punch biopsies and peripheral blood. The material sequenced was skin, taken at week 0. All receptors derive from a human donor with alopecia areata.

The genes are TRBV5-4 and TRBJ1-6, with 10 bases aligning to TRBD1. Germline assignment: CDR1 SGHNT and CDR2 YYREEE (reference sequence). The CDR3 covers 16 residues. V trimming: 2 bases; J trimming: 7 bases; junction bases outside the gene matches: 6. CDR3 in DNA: TGTGCCAGCAGCTTCACACCGGGACAGGGGAATTCACCCCTCCACTTT. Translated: CASSFTPGQGNSPLHF.

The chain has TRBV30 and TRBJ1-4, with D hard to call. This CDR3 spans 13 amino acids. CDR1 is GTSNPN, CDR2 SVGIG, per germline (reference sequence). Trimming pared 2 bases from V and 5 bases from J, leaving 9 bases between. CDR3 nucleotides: TGTGCCTGGAGTCCCGGACTCAATGAAAAACTGTTTTTT. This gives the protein CAWSPGLNEKLFF.

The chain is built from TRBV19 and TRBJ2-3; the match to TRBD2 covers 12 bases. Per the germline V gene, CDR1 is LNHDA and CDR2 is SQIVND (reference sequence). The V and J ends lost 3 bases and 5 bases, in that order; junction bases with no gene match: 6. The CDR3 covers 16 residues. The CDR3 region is CASSMASGGAIDTQYF. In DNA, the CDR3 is TGTGCCAGTAGTATGGCTAGCGGGGGGGCAATAGATACGCAGTATTTT.

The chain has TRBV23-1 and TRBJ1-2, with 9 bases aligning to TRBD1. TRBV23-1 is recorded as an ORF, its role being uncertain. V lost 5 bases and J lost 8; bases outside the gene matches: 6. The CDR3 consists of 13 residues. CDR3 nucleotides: TGCGCCAGCAGTTGGACAGGGGTCTTGGGCTACACCTTC. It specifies CASSWTGVLGYTF.

This CDR3 reads CASSYIAGPGETQYF. The CDR3 DNA reads as TGTGCCAGCAGCTATATAGCGGGGCCGGGGGAGACCCAGTACTTC. This chain joins TRBV7-9 and TRBJ2-5; 8 positions agree with TRBD2. V was clipped by 4 bases and J by 5 bases; unmatched bases: 9. The CDR3 is 15 residues long. CDR1 is SEHNR, CDR2 FQNEAQ, per germline (reference sequence).

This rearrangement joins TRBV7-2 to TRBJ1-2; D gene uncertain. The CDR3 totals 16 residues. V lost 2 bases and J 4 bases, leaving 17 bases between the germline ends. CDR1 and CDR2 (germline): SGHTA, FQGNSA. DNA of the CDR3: TGTGCCAGCAGCTTAACGTCTCTTTGGCACCGCTATGGCTACACCTTC. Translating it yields CASSLTSLWHRYGYTF. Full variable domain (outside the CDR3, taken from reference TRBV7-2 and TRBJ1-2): GAGVSQSPSNKVTEKGKDVELRCDPISGHTALYWYRQSLGQGLEFLIYFQGNSAPDKSGLPSDRFSAERTGGSVSTLTIQRTQQEDSAVYLCASSLTSLWHRYGYTFGSGTRLTVV.

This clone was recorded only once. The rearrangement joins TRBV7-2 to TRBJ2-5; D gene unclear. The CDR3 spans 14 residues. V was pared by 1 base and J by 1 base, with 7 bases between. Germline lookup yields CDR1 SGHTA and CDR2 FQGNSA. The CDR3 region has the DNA TGTGCCAGCAGCTTAGTCTACTCCCAAGAGACCCAGTACTTC. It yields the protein CASSLVYSQETQYF.

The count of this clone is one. The chain's CDR3 is CASDSQGYLPQHF. CDR3 nucleotides: TGTGCCAGCGACTCACAGGGTTACTTGCCCCAGCATTTT. The V gene is TRBV2, the J gene TRBJ1-5; tentatively, D is TRBD1 (6 bases). V lost 8 bases and J 9 bases, leaving 17 bases between the germline ends. Germline CDR1 and CDR2: SNHLY and FYNNEI. The CDR3 extends over 13 amino acids.

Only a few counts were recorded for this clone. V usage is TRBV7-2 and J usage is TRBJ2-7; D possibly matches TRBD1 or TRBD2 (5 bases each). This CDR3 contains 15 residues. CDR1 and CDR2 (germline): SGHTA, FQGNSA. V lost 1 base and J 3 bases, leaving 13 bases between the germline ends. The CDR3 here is CASSLDGGEGYEQYF. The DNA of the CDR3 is TGTGCCAGCAGCTTAGATGGGGGAGAGGGCTACGAGCAGTACTTC.